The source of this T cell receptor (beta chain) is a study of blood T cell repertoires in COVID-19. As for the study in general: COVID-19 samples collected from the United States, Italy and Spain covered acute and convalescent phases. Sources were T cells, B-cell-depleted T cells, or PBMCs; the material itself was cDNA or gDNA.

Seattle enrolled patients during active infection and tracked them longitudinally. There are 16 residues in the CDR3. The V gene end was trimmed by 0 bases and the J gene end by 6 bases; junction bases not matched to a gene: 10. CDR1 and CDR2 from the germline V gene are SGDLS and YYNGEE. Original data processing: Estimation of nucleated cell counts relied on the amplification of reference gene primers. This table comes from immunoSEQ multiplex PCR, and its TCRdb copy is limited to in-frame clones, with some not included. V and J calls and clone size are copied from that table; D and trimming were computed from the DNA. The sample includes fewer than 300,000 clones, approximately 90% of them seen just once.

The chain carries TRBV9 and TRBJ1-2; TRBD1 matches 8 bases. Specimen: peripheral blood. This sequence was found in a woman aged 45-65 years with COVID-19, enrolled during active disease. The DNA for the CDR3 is TGTGCCAGCAGCGTAGCTACCAGAGACAGGGGAGATGGCTACACCTTC. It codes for CASSVATRDRGDGYTF.